This entry lists 27 T cell receptor beta chains sequenced from one sample in a study of blood T cell repertoires in COVID-19. The protocol was immunoSEQ multiplex PCR, while the TCRdb copy is restricted to in-frame clones and leaves out a portion. The sample records 180,000 or so clones, 80% to 90% being singletons. Sequencing used peripheral blood. Receptors were obtained from a middle-aged man with active or convalescent COVID-19.

The chain couples TRBV19 to TRBJ2-5; weak D call: TRBD1 (6 bases). The V gene's germline CDR1 is LNHDA and CDR2 SQIVND (reference sequence). The ends were cut back, 5 bases at V and 2 bases at J, with 12 bases in the middle. The CDR3 is made up of 14 amino acids. The CDR3 DNA is TGTGCCAGTAGTCCCGACAGGACTCAAGAGACCCAGTACTTC. Amino acids: CASSPDRTQETQYF.

About this clone itself: This CDR3 is also generated by other DNA sequences in the sample. The chain carries TRBV19 and TRBJ1-5; weak D call: TRBD1 (5 bases). In germline, CDR1 is LNHDA, CDR2 SQIVND (reference sequence). The CDR3 has 14 residues. V lost 3 bases to trimming and J lost 2 bases, with 8 bases between them. This chain's CDR3 is CASSMGQGNQPQHF. The DNA of the CDR3 is TGTGCCAGTAGTATGGGGCAGGGCAATCAGCCCCAGCATTTT.

The V call is TRBV6-1, the J call TRBJ1-1, with 10 bases aligning to TRBD1. The CDR3 has 17 residues. CDR1 is MNHNS and CDR2 is SASEGT in the germline V gene. V shed 0 bases and J 4 bases; nucleotides not matched to a gene: 8. The CDR3: CASSEAVTGGAFTEAFF. CDR3 DNA: TGTGCCAGCAGTGAAGCAGTGACAGGGGGCGCTTTCACTGAAGCTTTCTTT.

The chain uses TRBV10-3 and TRBJ2-2, with a possible D match to TRBD2 (6 bases). The CDR3 runs 14 residues. Trimming took off 6 bases at V and 0 bases at J, with 8 bases between the two ends. CDR1 ENHRY and CDR2 SYGVKD come from the germline V gene. DNA of the CDR3: TGTGCCATCAGGTTAGCGGCGAACACCGGGGAGCTGTTTTTT. This codes for CAIRLAANTGELFF.

This rearrangement joins TRBV28 to TRBJ2-7, with 11 nucleotides matching TRBD2. The germline gives CDR1 MDHEN, CDR2 SYDVKM. This CDR3 has 15 amino acids. Unmatched junction bases numbered 7, after V lost 6 bases and J lost 3 bases. DNA for the CDR3: TGTGCCAGCAGCCAACATAGCGGGGGGGTCTACGAGCAGTACTTC. It specifies CASSQHSGGVYEQYF. Looking up the rest from reference TRBV28 and TRBJ2-7 gives the full variable domain: DVKVTQSSRYLVKRTGEKVFLECVQDMDHENMFWYRQDPGLGLRLIYFSYDVKMKEKGDIPEGYSVSREKKERFSLILESASTNQTSMYLCASSQHSGGVYEQYFGPGTRLTVT.

The count of this clone is one. The chain links TRBV7-2 to TRBJ2-3; D is ambiguous. There are 13 residues in the CDR3. Germline CDR1 reads SGHTA; CDR2 reads FQGNSA. Trimming took 5 bases from V and 6 from J, leaving 12 bases between them. The CDR3 sequence: CASSARSEDTQYF. CDR3 nucleotides: TGTGCCAGCAGCGCCCGGTCTGAGGATACGCAGTATTTT. The whole variable domain, remainder taken from reference TRBV7-2 and TRBJ2-3, is GAGVSQSPSNKVTEKGKDVELRCDPISGHTALYWYRQSLGQGLEFLIYFQGNSAPDKSGLPSDRFSAERTGGSVSTLTIQRTQQEDSAVYLCASSARSEDTQYFGPGTRLTVL.

The chain couples TRBV6-2 or TRBV6-3 to TRBJ2-1; maybe TRBD1 (6 bases). Between the trimmed V and J ends, which lost 5 bases and 0 bases, there was a span of 11 bases. Germline V gene lookup returns CDR1 MNHEY and CDR2 SVGEGT. This CDR3 comprises 15 residues. CDR3 nucleotides: TGTGCCAGCAGTGTGGACAGCAGCTCCTACAATGAGCAGTTCTTC. Its translation: CASSVDSSSYNEQFF.

V is TRBV5-6 and J is TRBJ1-1; TRBD1 matches 7 bases. The V gene's germline CDR1 is SGHDT and CDR2 YYEEEE. V shed 4 bases, J shed 8 bases, and the junction held 2 bases outside the gene matches. The CDR3 contains 11 residues. This CDR3 is CASSLGQEAFF. The CDR3 DNA sequence: TGTGCCAGCAGCCTGGGACAGGAAGCTTTCTTT.

The CDR3 sequence: CASSQGAGRTLSNTIYF. CDR3 nucleotide sequence: TGTGCCAGCAGCCAAGGGGCTGGGCGTACCCTCTCGAACACCATATATTTT. The V call is TRBV4-2, the J call TRBJ1-3; D gene unclear. V lost 1 base and J 7 bases, leaving 20 bases between the germline ends. The germline V gene encodes CDR1 LGHNA and CDR2 YNFKEQ. The CDR3 spans 17 residues.

The CDR3, as DNA: TGTGCCAGCACCGGGGAGGGAGGGACGAACACTGAAGCTTTCTTT. This encodes CASTGEGGTNTEAFF. This chain links TRBV7-9 with TRBJ1-1, with D tentatively TRBD1 (5 bases). The CDR3 is made up of 15 amino acids. Germline CDR1 and CDR2: SEHNR and FQNEAQ (reference sequence). The V end was cut by 7 bases, the J end by 1 base, with 16 bases between. Drawing the rest from reference TRBV7-9 and TRBJ1-1, the complete variable domain is DTGVSQNPRHKITKRGQNVTFRCDPISEHNRLYWYRQTLGQGPEFLTYFQNEAQLEKSRLLSDRFSAERPKGSFSTLEIQRTEQGDSAMYLCASTGEGGTNTEAFFGQGTRLTVV.

The V and J genes are TRBV27 and TRBJ2-2, with D possibly being TRBD1 (5 bases). Germline V lookup: CDR1 MNHEY, CDR2 SMNVEV (reference sequence). CDR3 length equals 15 residues. The V gene lost 5 bases and the J gene lost 1 base, with 11 bases spanning the gap. Here the CDR3 reads CASSPRTGNTGELFF. The CDR3 DNA reads as TGTGCCAGCAGTCCCCGAACAGGGAACACCGGGGAGCTGTTTTTT.

This clone was seen once. V gene TRBV25-1 combines with J gene TRBJ2-5; 7 bases are a match to TRBD1. The V and J ends lost 4 bases and 10 bases, in that order; junction bases with no gene match: 15. The CDR3 has 15 amino acids. Looked up from germline, CDR1 is MGHDK and CDR2 is SYGVNS. The CDR3 here is CASSAPGPPQGDQYF. The CDR3 bases are TGTGCCAGCAGTGCCCCCGGACCCCCTCAGGGGGACCAGTACTTC.

The genes are TRBV30 and TRBJ2-3; 10 bases are a match to TRBD2. The germline CDR1 and CDR2 sequences are GTSNPN and SVGIG (reference sequence). This CDR3 has 16 amino acids. V lost 0 bases to trimming and J lost 2 bases; unmatched junction nucleotides: 5. CDR3 DNA: TGTGCCTGGAGTGTAAAAGCGGGGGGGTTCACAGATACGCAGTATTTT. Amino acid sequence: CAWSVKAGGFTDTQYF.

This clone was detected once. The J gene is TRBJ1-1, the V gene TRBV4-1; D is uncertain. Looked up from germline, CDR1 is MGHRA and CDR2 is YSYEKL. V was shortened by 0 bases and J by 4 bases, with 12 bases between the two germline ends. CDR3 length equals 15 residues. The CDR3, as DNA: TGCGCCAGCAGCCAAGATACACGACTCCTCACTGAAGCTTTCTTT. Residues: CASSQDTRLLTEAFF.

The rearrangement uses TRBV30 and TRBJ1-1; possibly TRBD1 for D (6 bases). Germline V gene lookup returns CDR1 GTSNPN and CDR2 SVGIG (reference sequence). CDR3 length: 15 amino acids. Trimming removed 0 bases at V and 3 bases at J, with 14 bases between. CDR3 in amino acids: CAWSVKGQGHTEAFF. In DNA, the CDR3 is TGTGCCTGGAGTGTAAAAGGGCAGGGGCACACTGAAGCTTTCTTT.

In regard to this clone: An end of the junction does not agree with germline; a read error may underlie this. The V and J genes are TRBV7-9 and TRBJ1-2; D unclear. Germline V gives CDR1 SEHNR, CDR2 FQNEAQ (reference sequence). This CDR3 region has 15 residues. The CDR3, as DNA: TGTGCCAGCAGCCTAGCGTCCGGTTCCAACTATGGCTACACCTTC. Its protein product is CASSLASGSNYGYTF.

V usage is TRBV27 and J usage is TRBJ1-1, with D possibly matching TRBD1 (6 bases). CDR1 MNHEY and CDR2 SMNVEV come from the germline V gene (reference sequence). The V end was cut by 10 bases, the J end by 5 bases, with 17 bases between. This CDR3 spans 13 amino acids. This CDR3 is CATAGAEGTEAFF. Here the CDR3 DNA reads TGTGCCACCGCGGGGGCCGAGGGGACTGAAGCTTTCTTT.

This chain uses TRBV5-5 with TRBJ1-1; D is perhaps TRBD1 (6 bases). CDR1 SGHKS and CDR2 YYEKEE come from the germline V gene (reference sequence). The CDR3 consists of 14 residues. Trimming cost V 2 bases and J 3 bases, with 11 bases left between them. CDR3 sequence (DNA): TGTGCCAGCAGCTTTCTGGGGGCGGACACTGAAGCTTTCTTT. This translates into CASSFLGADTEAFF.

The chain uses TRBV4-2 and TRBJ1-4; 9 bases align to TRBD1. J was trimmed by 9 bases and V by 0 bases; bases with no gene match: 8. Germline V gives CDR1 LGHNA, CDR2 YNFKEQ. The CDR3 has 16 amino acids. CDR3 protein: CASSQELGQGLKKLFF. The CDR3 DNA sequence: TGTGCCAGCAGCCAAGAGTTGGGACAGGGACTTAAAAAACTGTTTTTT.

In this sample, this clone turned up once. V usage is TRBV10-3 and J usage is TRBJ1-2; 8 nucleotides align to TRBD1. Germline values: CDR1 ENHRY, CDR2 SYGVKD. This CDR3 contains 13 residues. With 3 bases clipped from V and 8 bases from J, the junction kept 5 bases outside the gene matches. This chain's CDR3 is CAISDTGGRGYTF. DNA of the CDR3: TGTGCCATCAGTGACACAGGGGGTCGGGGCTACACCTTC.

The CDR3, as DNA: TGTGCCAGCAGTCGGGACAGGGTAGGAAGGACTGAAGCTTTCTTT. It encodes CASSRDRVGRTEAFF. This rearrangement joins TRBV2 to TRBJ1-1; 9 bases fit TRBD1. The CDR3 spans 15 residues. V lost 5 bases and J lost 5; bases outside the gene matches: 9. Germline CDR1 and CDR2: SNHLY and FYNNEI.

Concerning this clone itself: At the DNA level, this CDR3 is encoded by other sequences in the same sample as well. CDR3 sequence (DNA): TGCGCCAGCAGTGGAAGGGGGTTCACTGAAGCTTTCTTT. Residues: CASSGRGFTEAFF. This rearrangement joins TRBV10-2 to TRBJ1-1; the D gene is possibly TRBD1 (6 bases). CDR1 WSHSY and CDR2 SAAADI come from the germline V gene. The CDR3 has 13 amino acids. Trimming stripped 4 bases from V and 4 bases from J, with 10 bases between.

The genes are TRBV5-1 and TRBJ1-1, with 10 nucleotides matching TRBD1. The V gene's germline CDR1 is SGHRS and CDR2 YFSETQ. The length of the CDR3 is 15 residues. Germline trimming cut 8 bases from V and 3 bases from J; bases unmatched to any gene: 10. The CDR3 DNA follows: TGCGCCAGGCGAGACAGGGGGCGGTTGGACACTGAAGCTTTCTTT. Translating gives CARRDRGRLDTEAFF.

This chain joins TRBV27 and TRBJ1-2; D remains ambiguous. The CDR3 consists of 13 residues. In germline, CDR1 is MNHEY, CDR2 SMNVEV (reference sequence). The germline V and J ends were trimmed by 3 bases and 2 bases, with 7 bases remaining between them. In nucleotides, the CDR3 is TGTGCCAGCAGTTTTGGTCAGAACTATGGCTACACCTTC. This encodes CASSFGQNYGYTF.

V usage is TRBV30 and J usage is TRBJ2-3; 10 positions agree with TRBD1. V shed 4 bases, J shed 3 bases, and the junction held 7 bases outside the gene matches. The CDR3 runs to 15 residues. Germline CDR1 GTSNPN, CDR2 SVGIG (reference sequence). CDR3 sequence: CAWTPGDRGTDTQYF. CDR3 nucleotides: TGTGCCTGGACCCCTGGGGACAGGGGAACAGATACGCAGTATTTT.

The chain is built from TRBV7-2 and TRBJ1-2; 9 nucleotides align to TRBD1. V was clipped by 5 bases and J by 5 bases; unmatched bases: 15. Germline CDR1 reads SGHTA; CDR2 reads FQGNSA. The CDR3 has 17 amino acids. Here the CDR3 DNA reads TGTGCCAGCAGCCCCGCCCCCGGGACAGGGAACGCTTATGGCTACACCTTC. It yields the protein CASSPAPGTGNAYGYTF.

This rearrangement joins TRBV28 to TRBJ1-2; D call uncertain. This CDR3 has 11 residues. V was shortened by 10 bases and J by 8 bases, with 14 bases between the two germline ends. Per the germline V gene, CDR1 is MDHEN and CDR2 is SYDVKM. CDR3 in DNA: TGTGCCATAAGGGAAACGGGAGGCTACACCTTC. Translated, it gives CAIRETGGYTF.